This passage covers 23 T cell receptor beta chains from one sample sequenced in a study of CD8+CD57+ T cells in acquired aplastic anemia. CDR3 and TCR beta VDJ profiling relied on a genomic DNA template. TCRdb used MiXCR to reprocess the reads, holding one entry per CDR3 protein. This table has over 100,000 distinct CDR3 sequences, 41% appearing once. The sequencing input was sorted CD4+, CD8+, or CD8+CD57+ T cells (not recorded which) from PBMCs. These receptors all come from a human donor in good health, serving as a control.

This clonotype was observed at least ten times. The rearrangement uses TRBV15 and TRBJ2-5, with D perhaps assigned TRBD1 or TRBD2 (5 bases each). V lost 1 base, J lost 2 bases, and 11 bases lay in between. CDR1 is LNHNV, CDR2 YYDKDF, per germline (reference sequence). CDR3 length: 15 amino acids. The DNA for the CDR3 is TGTGCCACCAGCAGAGGGGACGGAACGCAAGAGACCCAGTACTTC. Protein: CATSRGDGTQETQYF.

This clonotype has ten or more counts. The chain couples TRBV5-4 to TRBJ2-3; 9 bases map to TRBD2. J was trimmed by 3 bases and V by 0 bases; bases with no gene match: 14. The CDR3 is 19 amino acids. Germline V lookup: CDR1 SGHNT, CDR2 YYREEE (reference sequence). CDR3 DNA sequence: TGTGCCAGCAGCTTGGCCACTGCGGGAGGGCCTCGGCTTACAGATACGCAGTATTTT. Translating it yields CASSLATAGGPRLTDTQYF.

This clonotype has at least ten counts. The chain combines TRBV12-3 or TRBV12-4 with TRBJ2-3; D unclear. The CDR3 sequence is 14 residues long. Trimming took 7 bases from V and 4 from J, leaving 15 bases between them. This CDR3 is CASISSGEADTQYF. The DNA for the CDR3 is TGTGCCAGCATTTCGAGTGGTGAGGCAGATACGCAGTATTTT.

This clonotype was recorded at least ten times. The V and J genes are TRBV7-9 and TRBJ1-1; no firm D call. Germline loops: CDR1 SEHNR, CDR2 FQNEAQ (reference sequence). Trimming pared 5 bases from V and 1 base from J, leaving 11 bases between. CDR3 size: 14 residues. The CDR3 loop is CASSRLTTNTEAFF. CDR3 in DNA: TGTGCCAGCAGCCGCCTGACTACGAACACTGAAGCTTTCTTT.

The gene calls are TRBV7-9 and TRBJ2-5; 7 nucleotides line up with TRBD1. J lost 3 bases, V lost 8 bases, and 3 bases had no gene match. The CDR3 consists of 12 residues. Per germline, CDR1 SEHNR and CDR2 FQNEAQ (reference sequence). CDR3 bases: TGTGCCAGCCAGGGGGACAAAGAGACCCAGTACTTC. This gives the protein CASQGDKETQYF. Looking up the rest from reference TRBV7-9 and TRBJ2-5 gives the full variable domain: DTGVSQNPRHKITKRGQNVTFRCDPISEHNRLYWYRQTLGQGPEFLTYFQNEAQLEKSRLLSDRFSAERPKGSFSTLEIQRTEQGDSAMYLCASQGDKETQYFGPGTRLLVL.

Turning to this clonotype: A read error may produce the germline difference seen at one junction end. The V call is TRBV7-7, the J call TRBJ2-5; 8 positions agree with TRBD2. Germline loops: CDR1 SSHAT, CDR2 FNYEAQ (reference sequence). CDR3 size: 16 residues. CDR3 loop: CASSLGGAGGTETQYF. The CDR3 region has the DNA TGTGCTAGCAGCTTAGGTGGGGCGGGGGGCACCGAGACCCAGTACTTC. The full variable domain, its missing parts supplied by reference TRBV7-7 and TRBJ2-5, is GAGVSQSPRYKVTKRGQDVTLRCDPISSHATLYWYQQALGQGPEFLTYFNYEAQPDKSGLPSDRFSAERPEGSISTLTIQRTEQRDSAMYRCASSLGGAGGTETQYFGPGTRLLVL.

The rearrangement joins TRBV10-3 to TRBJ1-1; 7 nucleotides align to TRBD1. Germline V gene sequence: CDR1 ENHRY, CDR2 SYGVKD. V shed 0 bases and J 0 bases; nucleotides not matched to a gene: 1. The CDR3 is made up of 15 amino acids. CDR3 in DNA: TGTGCCATCAGTGAGTCTCAGGGGGTGAACACTGAAGCTTTCTTT. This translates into CAISESQGVNTEAFF.

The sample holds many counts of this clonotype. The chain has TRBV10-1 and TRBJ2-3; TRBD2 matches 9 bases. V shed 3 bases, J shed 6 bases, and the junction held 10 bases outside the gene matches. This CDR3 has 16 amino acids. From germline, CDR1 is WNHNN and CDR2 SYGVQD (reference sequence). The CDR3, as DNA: TGCGCCAGCAGTGAACGTCTAGCGGGATCTGGGGATACGCAGTATTTT. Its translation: CASSERLAGSGDTQYF.

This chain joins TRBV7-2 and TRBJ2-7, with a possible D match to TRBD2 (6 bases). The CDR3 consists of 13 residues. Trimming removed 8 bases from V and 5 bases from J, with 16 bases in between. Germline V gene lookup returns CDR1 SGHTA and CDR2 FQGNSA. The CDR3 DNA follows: TGTGCCAGCTCTATGGGGGGAGGCGACGAGCAGTACTTC. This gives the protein CASSMGGGDEQYF.

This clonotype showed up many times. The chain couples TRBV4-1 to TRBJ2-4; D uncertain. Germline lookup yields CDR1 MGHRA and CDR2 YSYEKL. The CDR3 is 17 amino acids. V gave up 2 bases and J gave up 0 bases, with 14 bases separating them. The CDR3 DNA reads TGCGCCAGCAGCCAACACCAGGATCTCCTAGCCAAAAACATTCAGTACTTC. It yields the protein CASSQHQDLLAKNIQYF.

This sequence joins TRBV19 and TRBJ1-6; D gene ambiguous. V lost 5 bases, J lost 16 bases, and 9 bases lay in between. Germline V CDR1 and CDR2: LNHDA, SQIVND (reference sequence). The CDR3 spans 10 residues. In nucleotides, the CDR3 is TGTGCCAGTAGTCGTACGGGACTCCACTTT. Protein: CASSRTGLHF. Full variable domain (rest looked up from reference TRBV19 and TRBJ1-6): DGGITQSPKYLFRKEGQNVTLSCEQNLNHDAMYWYRQDPGQGLRLIYYSQIVNDFQKGDIAEGYSVSREKKESFPLTVTSAQKNPTAFYLCASSRTGLHFGNGTRLTVT.

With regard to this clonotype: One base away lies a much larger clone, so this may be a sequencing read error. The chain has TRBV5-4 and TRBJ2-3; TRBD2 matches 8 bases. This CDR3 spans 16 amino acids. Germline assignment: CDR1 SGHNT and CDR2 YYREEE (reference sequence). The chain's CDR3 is CASSLRLASSTDAQYF. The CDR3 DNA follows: TGTGCCAGCAGCTTGCGACTAGCGTCTAGCACAGATGCGCAGTATTTT.

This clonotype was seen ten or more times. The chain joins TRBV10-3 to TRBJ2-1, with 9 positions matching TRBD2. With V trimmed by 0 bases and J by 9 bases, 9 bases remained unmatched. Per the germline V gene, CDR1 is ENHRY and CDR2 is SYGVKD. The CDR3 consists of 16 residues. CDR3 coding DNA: TGTGCCATCAGTGAGTCCCCTAGCGGGGTAAGCGGTGAGCAGTTCTTC. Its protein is CAISESPSGVSGEQFF.

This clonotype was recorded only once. CDR3 sequence: CASSGGTSGGQFF. Here the CDR3 DNA reads TGTGCCAGCAGCGGCGGGACTAGCGGGGGGCAGTTCTTC. The gene calls are TRBV7-6 and TRBJ2-5; 14 nucleotides match TRBD2. The J call may not be correct, given that the DNA end is closer to TRBJ2-1. Germline CDR1 is SGHVS and CDR2 is FNYEAQ. The CDR3 totals 13 residues.

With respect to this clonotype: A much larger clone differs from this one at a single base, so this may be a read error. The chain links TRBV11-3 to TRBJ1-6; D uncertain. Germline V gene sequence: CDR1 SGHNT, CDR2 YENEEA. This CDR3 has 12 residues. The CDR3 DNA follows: TGTGCCAGCAGCGTTAATAATCCACCCCTCCACTTT. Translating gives CASSVNNPPLHF.

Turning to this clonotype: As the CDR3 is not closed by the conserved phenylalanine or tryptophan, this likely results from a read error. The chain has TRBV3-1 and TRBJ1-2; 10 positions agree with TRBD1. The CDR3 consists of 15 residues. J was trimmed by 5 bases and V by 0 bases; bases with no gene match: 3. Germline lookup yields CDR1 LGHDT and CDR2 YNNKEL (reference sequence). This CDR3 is CASSQEGQGRYGYTS. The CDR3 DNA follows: TGTGCCAGCAGCCAAGAGGGACAGGGGAGGTATGGCTACACCTCC.

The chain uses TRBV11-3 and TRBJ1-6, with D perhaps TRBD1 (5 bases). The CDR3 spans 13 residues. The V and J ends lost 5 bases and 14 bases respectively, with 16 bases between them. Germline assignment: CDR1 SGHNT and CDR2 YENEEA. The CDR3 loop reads CASSQDGARALHF. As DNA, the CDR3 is TGTGCCAGCAGCCAAGACGGGGCTAGGGCCCTCCACTTT.

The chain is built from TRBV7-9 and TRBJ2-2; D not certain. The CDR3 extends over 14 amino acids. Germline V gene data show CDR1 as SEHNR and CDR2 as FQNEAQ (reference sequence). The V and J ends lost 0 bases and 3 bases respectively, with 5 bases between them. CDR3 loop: CASSLAGDTGELFF. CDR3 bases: TGTGCCAGCAGCTTAGCGGGCGACACCGGGGAGCTGTTTTTT.

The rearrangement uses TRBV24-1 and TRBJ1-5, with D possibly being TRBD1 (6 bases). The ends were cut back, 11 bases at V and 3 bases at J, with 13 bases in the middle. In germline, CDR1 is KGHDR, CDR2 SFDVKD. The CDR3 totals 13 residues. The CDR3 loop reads CARRTDLNQPQHF. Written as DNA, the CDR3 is TGTGCCAGGAGGACAGACCTCAATCAGCCCCAGCATTTT.

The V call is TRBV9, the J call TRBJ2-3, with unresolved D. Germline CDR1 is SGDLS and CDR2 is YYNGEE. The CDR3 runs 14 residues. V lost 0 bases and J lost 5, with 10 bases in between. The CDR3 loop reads CASSVGIGQDTQYF. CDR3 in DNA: TGTGCCAGCAGCGTAGGAATAGGGCAAGATACGCAGTATTTT. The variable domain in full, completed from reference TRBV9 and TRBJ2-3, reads DSGVTQTPKHLITATGQRVTLRCSPRSGDLSVYWYQQSLDQGLQFLIQYYNGEERAKGNILERFSAQQFPDLHSELNLSSLELGDSALYFCASSVGIGQDTQYFGPGTRLTVL.

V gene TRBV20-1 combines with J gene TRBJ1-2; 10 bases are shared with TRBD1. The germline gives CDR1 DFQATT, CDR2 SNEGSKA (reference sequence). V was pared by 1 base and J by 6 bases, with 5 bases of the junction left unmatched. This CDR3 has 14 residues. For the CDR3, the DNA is TGCAGTGCTAGAGGCCAAGACAGGGGGCATGGCTACACCTTC. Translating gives CSARGQDRGHGYTF.

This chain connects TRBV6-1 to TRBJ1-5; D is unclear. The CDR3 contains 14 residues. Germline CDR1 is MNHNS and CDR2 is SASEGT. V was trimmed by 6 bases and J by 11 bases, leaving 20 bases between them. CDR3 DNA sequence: TGTGCCAGCAGGAACAACGGTCCCAGCGCAGCCCAGCATTTT. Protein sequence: CASRNNGPSAAQHF.

The CDR3, as DNA: TGCAGTGCTAGGGGGGGTAGCTACGAGCAGTACTTC. As protein: CSARGGSYEQYF. This chain uses TRBV20-1 with TRBJ2-7; TRBD2 might be the D (6 bases). Trimming pared 3 bases from V and 3 bases from J, leaving 9 bases between. CDR1 and CDR2 from the germline V gene are DFQATT and SNEGSKA (reference sequence). This CDR3 is 12 amino acids long.